The subject of this entry is one T cell receptor beta chain. This clonotype was observed at least ten times. Its binding antigen is unknown. Base-call qualities are not available, and no considerably larger clone is one nucleotide away. For CDR1 and CDR2, the germline V gene lists SGHRS and YFSETQ. The junction shows trimming of 4 bases on V and 0 bases on J, plus 11 bases between the germline ends. The CDR3 holds 14 amino acids from the cysteine to the phenylalanine. Only the CDR3 DNA stays, 42 bases, in frame from base 1. This sample was taken from a study of breast tumors, draining lymph nodes, adjacent tissues (dated by TCRdb to 2016 to 2018). Broadly, across the study: Breast cancer patients provided tumor, adjacent nontumor tissue and axillary lymph nodes, and the study compared the TCR beta repertoires across these three sources. In human breast cancer, the study set out to assess how tumor, surrounding tissue and draining lymph node repertoires relate to one another and whether T cells might be exchanged between them. Study-level results and caveats: Tumors showed preferential V and J gene usage, and their T-cell repertoire diversity fell below that of lymph nodes yet above that of nontumor tissue. Rather than being directly demonstrated, the conclusion that tumor T cells originate in lymph nodes was presented as consistent with a hypothesis. A scenario in which most tumor T cells derive from the lymph node and then expand within tumor tissue was judged to be consistent with the data. In luminal-like breast cancer, tumor and nontumor tissue repertoires resembled each other significantly more than in basal-like breast cancer.

Lymph node samples were obtained from the axillary draining lymph nodes of breast cancer patients. The run used an Illumina HiSeq 2000. Multiplex PCR amplification was used to generate the TCR beta chain libraries. The amplified TCR beta chain products were analyzed by high-throughput sequencing. TCRdb trimmed the raw reads at Q25, called clones with MiXCR and kept productive beta chains. Each entry is one CDR3 protein sequence, shown with its most common DNA and genes. The sample includes 200,000 to 250,000 distinct CDR3 sequences, with about 34% observed a single time. The ten largest account for approximately 3.3% of the sample.

The TCR originated in a female donor with breast cancer. Some clones in this sample may be carry-over from other donors' samples. Sequenced input: axillary lymph node tissue. The rearranged segments are TRBV5-1 and TRBJ2-7; TRBD1 is a possible D gene, resting on 5 matching bases. The bases read TGCGCCAGCAGCGTAACAGGAAGCTCCTACGAGCAGTACTTC. It translates as CASSVTGSSYEQYF.